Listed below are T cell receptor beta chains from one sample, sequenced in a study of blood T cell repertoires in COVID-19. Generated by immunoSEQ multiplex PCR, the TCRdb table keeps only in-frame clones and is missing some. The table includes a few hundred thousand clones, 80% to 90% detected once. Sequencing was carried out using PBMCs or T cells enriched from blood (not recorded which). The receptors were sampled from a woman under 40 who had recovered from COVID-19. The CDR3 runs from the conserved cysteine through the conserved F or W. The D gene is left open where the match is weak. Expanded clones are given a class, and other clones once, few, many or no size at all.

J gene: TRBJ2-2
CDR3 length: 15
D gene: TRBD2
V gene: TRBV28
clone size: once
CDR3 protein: CASSIAGGLDGELFF
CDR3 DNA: TGTGCCAGCAGTATAGCGGGGGGGCTCGACGGGGAGCTGTTTTTT

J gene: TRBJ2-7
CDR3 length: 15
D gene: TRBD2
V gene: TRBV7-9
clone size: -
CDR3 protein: CASSLGLAVFYEQYF
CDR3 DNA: TGTGCCAGCAGTCTGGGACTAGCGGTTTTCTACGAGCAGTACTTC

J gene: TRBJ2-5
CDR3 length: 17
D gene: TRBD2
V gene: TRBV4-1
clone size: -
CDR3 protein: CASSPRTSGGAKETQYF
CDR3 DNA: TGCGCCAGCAGCCCCCGGACTAGCGGGGGGGCTAAAGAGACCCAGTACTTC

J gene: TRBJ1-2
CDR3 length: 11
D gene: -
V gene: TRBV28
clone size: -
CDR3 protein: CASSFGGGPSF
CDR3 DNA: TGTGCCAGCAGTTTTGGGGGGGGCCCCTCCTTC

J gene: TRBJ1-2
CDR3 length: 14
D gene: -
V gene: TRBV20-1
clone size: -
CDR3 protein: CSASGLGVEGGYTF
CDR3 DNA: TGCAGTGCTAGTGGGTTGGGAGTGGAGGGTGGCTACACCTTC

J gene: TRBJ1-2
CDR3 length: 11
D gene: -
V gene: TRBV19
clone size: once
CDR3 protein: CASSRGSGYTF
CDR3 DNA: TGTGCCAGCTCCCGGGGGAGCGGCTACACCTTC

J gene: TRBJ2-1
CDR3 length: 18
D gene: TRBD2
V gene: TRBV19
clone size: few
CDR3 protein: CASSRQPGLAGPSNEQFF
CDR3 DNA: TGTGCCAGTAGTAGACAACCGGGACTAGCGGGCCCCTCCAATGAGCAGTTCTTC

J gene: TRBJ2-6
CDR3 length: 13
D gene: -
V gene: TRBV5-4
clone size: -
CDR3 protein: CASSFDTGNVLTF
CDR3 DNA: TGTGCCAGCAGCTTTGACACCGGTAACGTCCTGACTTTC

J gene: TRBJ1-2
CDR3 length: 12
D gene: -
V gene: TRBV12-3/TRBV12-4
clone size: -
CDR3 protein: CASSQNRVGYTF
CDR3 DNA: TGTGCCAGCAGCCAAAACAGGGTCGGCTACACCTTC

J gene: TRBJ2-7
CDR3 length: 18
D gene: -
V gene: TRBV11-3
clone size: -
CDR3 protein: CASSLVQPDIRELYEQYF
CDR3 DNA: TGTGCCAGCAGCTTAGTCCAACCAGACATCCGGGAACTCTACGAGCAGTACTTC